A single sample is the source of the 23 T cell receptor beta chains below, sequenced in a study of a mutant IDH1 vaccine in newly diagnosed glioma. The table came from immunoSEQ multiplex PCR; TCRdb's copy has only in-frame clones and leaves some out. In the table there are around 84,000 clones, about 81% of which are singletons. Time point specified: week 47, end of study. In the vaccine, a single dose held 300 ug of the mutant IDH1 20-mer peptide, along with topical imiquimod. These TCRs' antigens remain unknown. This sample comprised PBMCs, obtained from a glioma patient whose treatment included an IDH1 peptide vaccine. The receptors derive from a man aged 35 to 55 with glioma.

The chain is built from TRBV7-2 and TRBJ2-5, with D uncertain. CDR1 is SGHTA and CDR2 is FQGNSA in the germline V gene. This CDR3 contains 12 residues. V was clipped by 1 base and J by 7 bases, with 7 bases between them. The chain's CDR3 is CASSLGVGTQYF. The DNA for the CDR3 is TGTGCCAGCAGCTTAGGGGTAGGGACCCAGTACTTC.

This chain uses TRBV11-2 with TRBJ2-5; 11 nucleotides agree with TRBD2. This CDR3 comprises 17 residues. The junction had 12 bases not matched to a gene; V was cut back by 4 bases and J by 5 bases. Germline loops: CDR1 SGHAT, CDR2 FQNNGV. CDR3 loop: CASSSLALAGGTETQYF. CDR3 in DNA: TGTGCCAGCAGCTCGCTGGCCCTAGCGGGGGGCACCGAGACCCAGTACTTC.

This clone occurred once. V gene TRBV6-5 combines with J gene TRBJ2-7; D is unresolved. Germline-derived CDR1 and CDR2 are MNHEY and SVGAGI. This CDR3 comprises 13 residues. Trimming removed 2 bases from V and 2 bases from J, with 7 bases in between. CDR3 coding DNA: TGTGCCAGCAGTTACGGCATAGCCTACGAGCAGTACTTC. Its protein product is CASSYGIAYEQYF.

The chain joins TRBV4-2 to TRBJ2-7; maybe TRBD2 (6 bases). Trimming pared 0 bases from V and 4 bases from J, leaving 16 bases between. Germline CDR1 LGHNA, CDR2 YNFKEQ. There are 16 residues in the CDR3. In DNA, the CDR3 is TGTGCCAGCAGCCAAGAACACCCGGGGGTGAGTTACGAGCAGTACTTC. The encoded protein is CASSQEHPGVSYEQYF.

The CDR3 bases are TGTGCCAGCAGCCGGGATAGTATCCAAGAGACCCAGTACTTC. It is translated as CASSRDSIQETQYF. V and J are TRBV5-5 and TRBJ2-5; D possibly corresponds to TRBD2 (5 bases). Looked up from germline, CDR1 is SGHKS and CDR2 is YYEKEE (reference sequence). V lost 4 bases and J lost 1, with 11 bases in between. There are 14 residues in the CDR3.

The rearrangement joins TRBV5-4 to TRBJ2-2; no firm D call. Germline V lookup: CDR1 SGHNT, CDR2 YYREEE (reference sequence). This CDR3 is 15 amino acids long. Trimming shortened V by 2 bases and J by 0 bases, and 8 bases separated the two germline ends. The CDR3 DNA reads TGTGCCAGCAGCTTTAGGACGGCGAACACCGGGGAGCTGTTTTTT. Encoded protein: CASSFRTANTGELFF.

This clone was detected a few times. The gene calls are TRBV29-1 and TRBJ1-5; no firm D call. V dropped 1 base and J dropped 4 bases, with 8 bases sitting between them. This CDR3 is built from 13 residues. Germline-derived CDR1 and CDR2 are SQVTM and ANQGSEA. The chain's CDR3 is CSVEVGVNQPQHF. The CDR3 region has the DNA TGCAGCGTTGAAGTGGGAGTAAATCAGCCCCAGCATTTT.

About this clone itself: The junction departs from the called germline gene at one end, perhaps through a read error. The chain carries TRBV7-7 and TRBJ2-2; the D call may be TRBD1 or TRBD2 (5 bases each). Germline V lookup: CDR1 SSHAT, CDR2 FNYEAQ (reference sequence). CDR3 size: 13 residues. CDR3 sequence: CASSRPGPGELFF. For the CDR3, the DNA is TGTGCTAGCAGCCGACCGGGGCCCGGGGAGCTGTTTTTT.

This rearrangement joins TRBV10-3 to TRBJ1-2, with TRBD1 identical over 10 bases. Germline V gene lookup returns CDR1 ENHRY and CDR2 SYGVKD. This CDR3 spans 14 amino acids. V lost 11 bases and J lost 3; bases outside the gene matches: 9. The CDR3 here is CAADRDRGYYGYTF. In DNA form, the CDR3 reads TGTGCCGCAGACCGGGACAGGGGCTACTATGGCTACACCTTC.

This CDR3 is CASRGTDRGLYNEQFF. The CDR3 coding sequence is TGTGCCAGCAGGGGGACGGACAGGGGGCTCTACAATGAGCAGTTCTTC. This chain connects TRBV2 to TRBJ2-1; 11 positions match TRBD1. The V gene end was trimmed by 6 bases and the J gene end by 3 bases; junction bases not matched to a gene: 7. Germline V gene sequence: CDR1 SNHLY, CDR2 FYNNEI. There are 16 residues in the CDR3.

The chain joins TRBV9 to TRBJ2-5; perhaps TRBD2 as D (5 bases). V lost 0 bases to trimming and J lost 11 bases, with 17 bases between them. Germline CDR1 SGDLS, CDR2 YYNGEE. CDR3 length: 14 amino acids. The CDR3 sequence is CASSVDAQGREQYF. The CDR3, as DNA: TGTGCCAGCAGCGTAGATGCCCAAGGGAGAGAGCAGTACTTC.

V is TRBV9 and J is TRBJ1-1, with D maybe TRBD1 (5 bases). V shed 0 bases and J shed 2 bases, with 17 bases lying between them. Per the germline V gene, CDR1 is SGDLS and CDR2 is YYNGEE. This CDR3 has 17 amino acids. CDR3 sequence: CASSVEGKGRANTEAFF. DNA of the CDR3: TGTGCCAGCAGCGTAGAAGGGAAGGGCAGGGCCAACACTGAAGCTTTCTTT.

In nucleotides, the CDR3 is TGTGCCAGCAGTTTAGGGCAGGGGGTCTATGGCTACACCTTC. Translation: CASSLGQGVYGYTF. The rearrangement joins TRBV27 to TRBJ1-2; 7 bases fit TRBD1. CDR1 is MNHEY, CDR2 SMNVEV, per germline (reference sequence). The junction had 4 bases not matched to a gene; V was cut back by 2 bases and J by 4 bases. The CDR3 loop spans 14 amino acids.

This chain links TRBV29-1 with TRBJ1-2; TRBD1 might be the D (6 bases). Trimming pared 1 base from V and 4 bases from J, leaving 28 bases between. CDR3 length equals 19 residues. From germline, CDR1 is SQVTM and CDR2 ANQGSEA. Here the CDR3 DNA reads TGCAGCGTTGAAGCCGGGGTGGACAGTTGGGTGCGCGAGTTCTATGGCTACACCTTC. It codes for CSVEAGVDSWVREFYGYTF.

This CDR3 is CASSPPASGSGELFF. CDR3 coding DNA: TGTGCCAGCAGTCCCCCCGCTAGCGGGAGCGGGGAGCTGTTTTTT. The chain links TRBV27 to TRBJ2-2, with 10 bases lining up with TRBD2. CDR3 size: 15 residues. Germline V gene lookup returns CDR1 MNHEY and CDR2 SMNVEV (reference sequence). The J segment lost 7 bases and the V segment lost 5 bases, leaving 7 bases of the junction unmatched.

The gene calls are TRBV5-4 and TRBJ1-3; tentatively, D is TRBD1 (6 bases). Per germline, CDR1 SGHNT and CDR2 YYREEE (reference sequence). Trimming stripped 3 bases from V and 3 bases from J, with 16 bases between. The CDR3 covers 16 residues. CDR3 sequence: CASSSPGTINGNTIYF. For the CDR3, the DNA is TGTGCCAGCAGCTCACCCGGGACAATTAATGGAAACACCATATATTTT.

The chain uses TRBV30 and TRBJ1-2; unclear D gene. The CDR3 extends over 18 amino acids. CDR1 and CDR2 (germline): GTSNPN, SVGIG (reference sequence). V was cut by 4 bases and J by 4 bases, with 28 bases left in between. The CDR3 is CAWTGDTFSSPRGYGYTF. In DNA, the CDR3 is TGTGCCTGGACCGGCGACACCTTTTCCTCACCGCGGGGCTATGGCTACACCTTC. Using reference TRBV30 and TRBJ1-2 for the parts outside the CDR3, the full variable domain is SQTIHQWPATLVQPVGSPLSLECTVEGTSNPNLYWYRQAAGRGLQLLFYSVGIGQISSEVPQNLSASRPQDRQFILSSKKLLLSDSGFYLCAWTGDTFSSPRGYGYTFGSGTRLTVV.

The chain carries TRBV7-9 and TRBJ2-7; TRBD1 might be the D (5 bases). Germline V gene data show CDR1 as SEHNR and CDR2 as FQNEAQ (reference sequence). V gave up 0 bases and J gave up 0 bases, with 15 bases separating them. CDR3 length equals 17 residues. The CDR3 sequence is CASSLALGEGVSYEQYF. As DNA, the CDR3 is TGTGCCAGCAGCTTAGCCCTGGGCGAAGGGGTCTCCTACGAGCAGTACTTC.

The V gene is TRBV2, the J gene TRBJ2-5, with TRBD2 matching over 14 bases. Germline-derived CDR1 and CDR2 are SNHLY and FYNNEI. V lost 6 bases, J lost 1 base, and 1 base stayed unmatched. CDR3 length: 15 residues. The CDR3 loop is CASRGLAGAQETQYF. The CDR3, as DNA: TGTGCCAGCAGGGGACTAGCGGGGGCCCAAGAGACCCAGTACTTC.

The V gene is TRBV6-1, the J gene TRBJ2-1, with D hard to call. Per germline, CDR1 MNHNS and CDR2 SASEGT. V was trimmed by 4 bases and J by 0 bases, leaving 13 bases between them. The CDR3 sequence is 16 residues long. The CDR3 coding sequence is TGTGCCAGCAGTGCACTAACGCCGGGCTCCTACAATGAGCAGTTCTTC. Translating gives CASSALTPGSYNEQFF.

The chain has TRBV5-6 and TRBJ1-2; D is possibly TRBD1 (5 bases). V lost 0 bases, J lost 12 bases, and 18 bases lay in between. The CDR3 is 14 amino acids. CDR1 and CDR2 (germline): SGHDT, YYEEEE. The CDR3 loop is CASSLAGLLVVHTF. The DNA for the CDR3 is TGTGCCAGCAGCTTGGCAGGGCTGCTTGTCGTCCACACCTTC.

This chain links TRBV28 with TRBJ2-7, with D perhaps assigned TRBD1 or TRBD2 (5 bases each). Germline V gene lookup returns CDR1 MDHEN and CDR2 SYDVKM. This CDR3 comprises 15 residues. Between the trimmed V and J ends, which lost 6 bases and 7 bases, there was a span of 22 bases. CDR3 sequence (DNA): TGTGCCAGCAGCTTCTCGGGGCTCCAGCTACGAGAGCAGTACTTC. It specifies CASSFSGLQLREQYF.

In its sample, this clone was seen a few times. The rearrangement links TRBV5-1 to TRBJ1-5; D unclear. There are 15 residues in the CDR3. Germline V gene data show CDR1 as SGHRS and CDR2 as YFSETQ. Between the trimmed V and J ends, which lost 1 base and 1 base, there was a span of 9 bases. DNA of the CDR3: TGCGCCAGCAGCTTGAAGACGGGGAGCAATCAGCCCCAGCATTTT. It encodes CASSLKTGSNQPQHF.